This T cell receptor (beta chain) was sequenced during a study of human T cells and chemical hapten exposure. This clonotype was seen a few times. TCRdb reprocessed the RACE reads via MiXCR and lists one record per CDR3 protein. The sample consists of about 92,000 distinct CDR3 sequences, roughly 8.8% of them appearing once. Regarding time point: pre-sensitization, week 0. Treatment reported: therapeutic diphenylcyclopropenone sensitization with weekly scalp DPC. CDR1 and CDR2 (germline): SGHRS, YFSETQ. V dropped 1 base and J dropped 0; count of bases not matched to a gene: 7. CDR3 length equals 17 residues.

This sample comprised whole blood, obtained in connection with sensitization to the hapten diphenylcyclopropenone (DPC). The V and J genes are TRBV5-1 and TRBJ2-3, with 8 positions matching TRBD2. This TCR was sampled from a woman between 35 and 50 years old with alopecia areata. Some clones in this sample may be carry-over from other donors' samples. CDR3 sequence (DNA): TGCGCCAGCAGCTTGACTGGAGCGGGAGAGAGCACAGATACGCAGTATTTT. It specifies CASSLTGAGESTDTQYF.